The 26 T cell receptor beta chains given below trace back to one sample, sequenced in a study of shared clonotypes between healthy human individuals (dated by TCRdb to the early 2020s). Receptors were amplified or captured by the immunoSEQ multiplex PCR assay. TCRdb mirrors the immuneACCESS table, restricted to in-frame sequences. Some clones are absent from its copies; in checked studies, under half trace to an unresolved V gene, and the reason for the others is unknown. Within this sample are more than 1.2 million clones, with 98% of them counted one time only. The biggest ten clones account for 0.36% of the sample. The sequenced material came from naive CD4+ T cells sorted from blood. The cell subset or site label, as the study defines it: CD45RA+ positively selected. All receptors come from a man aged 30-40 years in good health.

The chain uses TRBV18 and TRBJ2-1, with TRBD2 matching 8 bases. Germline values: CDR1 KGHSH, CDR2 LQKENI. Unmatched junction bases numbered 10, after V lost 6 bases and J lost 3 bases. The CDR3 is made up of 16 amino acids. The CDR3 reads CASSSVAGTGYNEQFF. The CDR3 DNA is TGTGCCAGCTCTTCAGTAGCGGGAACCGGCTACAATGAGCAGTTCTTC.

The chain combines TRBV10-3 with TRBJ2-2; TRBD1 might be the D (5 bases). The germline V gene encodes CDR1 ENHRY and CDR2 SYGVKD. With 0 bases removed from V and 5 bases from J, the gap between germline ends came to 10 bases. This CDR3 region has 15 residues. The CDR3 protein is CAISESAGFTGELFF. CDR3 nucleotide sequence: TGTGCCATCAGTGAGTCAGCAGGGTTTACCGGGGAGCTGTTTTTT.

The V gene is TRBV20-1, the J gene TRBJ1-1; D unresolved. The CDR3 has 11 amino acids. Germline assignment: CDR1 DFQATT and CDR2 SNEGSKA (reference sequence). The CDR3 sequence is CSLTRRHEAFF. The CDR3 DNA is TGCAGCCTGACGCGACGGCATGAAGCTTTCTTT.

The rearrangement uses TRBV18 and TRBJ2-5, with TRBD2 as a possible D gene (6 bases). The CDR3 has 15 residues. Germline V CDR1 and CDR2: KGHSH, LQKENI. Trimming took off 0 bases at V and 5 bases at J, with 13 bases between the two ends. The CDR3 spells CASSPPGAGRETQYF. DNA of the CDR3: TGTGCCAGCTCACCACCGGGCGCGGGACGGGAGACCCAGTACTTC.

This chain uses TRBV14 with TRBJ2-4; tentative D call: TRBD1 (5 bases). Deletions cut 3 bases from V and 0 bases from J, with 12 bases between. Germline V gene data show CDR1 as SGHDN and CDR2 as FVKESK. The CDR3 sequence is 16 residues long. The CDR3 sequence is CASSHDSVLAKNIQYF. The CDR3 DNA reads TGTGCCAGCAGCCACGACAGCGTTCTAGCCAAAAACATTCAGTACTTC.

Comments on this clone: Different DNA sequences within this sample yield the same CDR3. This chain connects TRBV18 to TRBJ2-7; possibly TRBD2 for D (6 bases). CDR1 KGHSH and CDR2 LQKENI come from the germline V gene. Trimming left V 3 bases short and J 5 bases short, with 11 bases between. The CDR3 has 13 residues. CDR3 amino acids: CASSPRRENEQYF. CDR3 sequence (DNA): TGTGCCAGCTCACCTAGGAGGGAAAACGAGCAGTACTTC.

This chain joins TRBV7-8 and TRBJ2-2; 8 bases are shared with TRBD2. Germline CDR1 and CDR2: SGHVS and FQNEAQ. The CDR3 length is 15 residues. V lost 7 bases to trimming and J lost 4 bases; unmatched junction nucleotides: 8. CDR3 nucleotide sequence: TGTGCCAGCACCCCGGGCGGGGGGACCACCGGGGAGCTGTTTTTT. It yields the protein CASTPGGGTTGELFF.

This clone was observed once. The CDR3 DNA reads TGTGCCAGCAGCCCTAGGACTAGCGGGGGACTTTACGAGCAGTACTTC. Its translation is CASSPRTSGGLYEQYF. The chain is built from TRBV9 and TRBJ2-7; TRBD2 agrees at 13 bases. J lost 4 bases, V lost 4 bases, and 8 bases had no gene match. CDR1 is SGDLS, CDR2 YYNGEE, per germline. The CDR3 consists of 16 residues.

The chain is built from TRBV28 and TRBJ2-5, with D tentatively TRBD2 (6 bases). The CDR3 spans 15 residues. Trimming removed 2 bases at V and 2 bases at J, with 12 bases between. CDR1 and CDR2 (germline): MDHEN, SYDVKM. The DNA of the CDR3 is TGTGCCAGCAGTTTAGACCGGGCGGGACAAGAGACCCAGTACTTC. It translates to CASSLDRAGQETQYF.

The chain uses TRBV5-4 and TRBJ1-2; D possibly corresponds to TRBD1 (5 bases). CDR3 length equals 14 residues. V was trimmed by 3 bases and J by 4 bases, leaving 13 bases between them. Per germline, CDR1 SGHNT and CDR2 YYREEE (reference sequence). CDR3 bases: TGTGCCAGCAGCTCTGAGAGGGGCACCTATGGCTACACCTTC. Translation gives CASSSERGTYGYTF.

This sequence joins TRBV29-1 and TRBJ2-7; 7 positions match TRBD2. Trimming took 7 bases from V and 3 from J; bases not matched to a gene: 6. The CDR3 totals 12 residues. Germline V lookup: CDR1 SQVTM, CDR2 ANQGSEA. The CDR3 loop is CSARLAGYEQYF. The CDR3 DNA is TGCAGCGCACGACTAGCCGGCTACGAGCAGTACTTC.

This clone was seen a single time. V usage is TRBV10-3 and J usage is TRBJ2-1; D is uncertain. The V gene lost 4 bases and the J gene lost 6 bases, with 4 bases spanning the gap. The CDR3 has 11 residues. CDR1 and CDR2 (germline): ENHRY, SYGVKD. CDR3 DNA: TGTGCCATCAGTGCATTCAATGAGCAGTTCTTC. Amino acids: CAISAFNEQFF.

The rearrangement uses TRBV5-4 and TRBJ2-3, with D tentatively TRBD1 or TRBD2 (6 bases each). This CDR3 has 16 residues. The V gene lost 6 bases and the J gene lost 3 bases, with 20 bases spanning the gap. From germline, CDR1 is SGHNT and CDR2 YYREEE (reference sequence). CDR3 sequence: CASKNLVRGETDTQYF. DNA of the CDR3: TGTGCCAGCAAGAATCTCGTTAGGGGGGAAACAGATACGCAGTATTTT.

This clone has a single count. Different DNA sequences within this sample yield the same CDR3. This chain links TRBV18 with TRBJ2-2; D gene uncertain. The CDR3 contains 11 residues. Per the germline V gene, CDR1 is KGHSH and CDR2 is LQKENI. Trimming took 3 bases from V and 8 from J, leaving 4 bases between them. In DNA form, the CDR3 reads TGTGCCAGCTCACCGGGAGGGGAGCTGTTTTTT. Translation gives CASSPGGELFF.

The V and J genes are TRBV5-8 and TRBJ2-1, with 12 bases aligning to TRBD2. Germline CDR1 is SGHTS and CDR2 is YDEGEE. V shed 2 bases and J 0 bases; nucleotides not matched to a gene: 9. This CDR3 is 19 amino acids long. CDR3 sequence reads: CASSFAGTSGSFSYNEQFF. The CDR3 nucleotides read TGTGCCAGCAGCTTTGCCGGGACTAGCGGGTCCTTCTCCTACAATGAGCAGTTCTTC.

The rearrangement joins TRBV11-2 to TRBJ1-3; no clear D. The germline V gene encodes CDR1 SGHAT and CDR2 FQNNGV. Trimming stripped 0 bases from V and 4 bases from J, with 19 bases between. This CDR3 contains 18 residues. The CDR3 is CASSLELNHLPLGNTIYF. CDR3 DNA sequence: TGTGCCAGCAGCTTAGAACTCAACCACCTACCCCTAGGAAACACCATATATTTT.

J is TRBJ2-1 and V is TRBV5-5, with a tentative D call TRBD1 (6 bases). This CDR3 is 14 amino acids long. The germline CDR1 and CDR2 sequences are SGHKS and YYEKEE (reference sequence). The V end lost 4 bases, the J end lost 9 bases, and 17 bases lay between the germline ends. CDR3 coding DNA: TGTGCCAGCAGCGCAAGTTGGGGGCTGAGTGAGCAGTTCTTC. Translated: CASSASWGLSEQFF.

This clone came up once. The V and J genes are TRBV28 and TRBJ2-7; D unclear. The V end lost 4 bases, the J end lost 6 bases, and 10 bases lay between the germline ends. CDR3 length: 12 residues. Looked up from germline, CDR1 is MDHEN and CDR2 is SYDVKM. The CDR3 DNA follows: TGTGCCAGCAGTTCAACGAAAATCGAGCAGTACTTC. Its protein is CASSSTKIEQYF.

The chain has TRBV29-1 and TRBJ2-1, with 7 positions matching TRBD2. CDR1 and CDR2 from the germline V gene are SQVTM and ANQGSEA. The V gene end was trimmed by 0 bases and the J gene end by 3 bases; junction bases not matched to a gene: 8. The CDR3 spans 16 residues. The CDR3 protein is CSVEETAGVYYNEQFF. As DNA, the CDR3 is TGCAGCGTTGAAGAAACGGCGGGAGTTTACTACAATGAGCAGTTCTTC.

The gene calls are TRBV4-3 and TRBJ2-7; either TRBD1 or TRBD2 may fit D (5 bases each). There are 13 residues in the CDR3. Germline lookup yields CDR1 LGHNA and CDR2 YSLEER. Trimming took off 4 bases at V and 3 bases at J, with 10 bases between the two ends. The CDR3 DNA follows: TGCGCCAGCAGCCGGGGACGGAACTACGAGCAGTACTTC. Amino acids: CASSRGRNYEQYF.

J is TRBJ2-2 and V is TRBV4-2, with D possibly TRBD1 on 5 matching bases. Germline CDR1 reads LGHNA; CDR2 reads YNFKEQ. The CDR3 is 14 residues long. The V gene lost 3 bases and the J gene lost 6 bases, with 11 bases spanning the gap. The CDR3 DNA reads as TGTGCCAGCAGCCAGGAACCAGGGCCCGGGGAGCTGTTTTTT. Encoded protein: CASSQEPGPGELFF.

The gene calls are TRBV7-2 and TRBJ1-1; no clear D gene. Trimming shortened V by 6 bases and J by 6 bases, and 14 bases separated the two germline ends. The CDR3 is made up of 13 amino acids. The germline CDR1 and CDR2 sequences are SGHTA and FQGNSA. DNA for the CDR3: TGTGCCAGCAGTTTAAGGAGGCAGCCTGAAGCTTTCTTT. It is translated as CASSLRRQPEAFF.

V and J are TRBV14 and TRBJ2-1; 8 nucleotides agree with TRBD1. In germline, CDR1 is SGHDN, CDR2 FVKESK. The CDR3 has 13 residues. The junction had 3 bases not matched to a gene; V was cut back by 6 bases and J by 5 bases. The CDR3 protein is CASRSRGHNEQFF. The DNA for the CDR3 is TGTGCCAGCAGGTCCAGGGGGCACAATGAGCAGTTCTTC. Based on the CDR3 plus reference TRBV14 and TRBJ2-1, the full variable domain is EAGVTQFPSHSVIEKGQTVTLRCDPISGHDNLYWYRRVMGKEIKFLLHFVKESKQDESGMPNNRFLAERTGGTYSTLKVQPAELEDSGVYFCASRSRGHNEQFFGPGTRLTVL.

The chain combines TRBV11-2 with TRBJ2-5; D is uncertain. Trimming stripped 5 bases from V and 5 bases from J, with 12 bases between. This CDR3 region has 13 residues. Germline V CDR1 and CDR2: SGHAT, FQNNGV. The DNA for the CDR3 is TGTGCCAGCAGCCGATCCCTGAGGGAGACCCAGTACTTC. Translating gives CASSRSLRETQYF. Complete variable domain (other parts from reference TRBV11-2 and TRBJ2-5): EAGVAQSPRYKIIEKRQSVAFWCNPISGHATLYWYQQILGQGPKLLIQFQNNGVVDDSQLPKDRFSAERLKGVDSTLKIQPAKLEDSAVYLCASSRSLRETQYFGPGTRLLVL.

This chain uses TRBV4-1 with TRBJ2-7; D is uncertain. This CDR3 has 18 amino acids. Germline V lookup: CDR1 MGHRA, CDR2 YSYEKL. V was pared by 1 base and J by 0 bases, with 19 bases between. This chain's CDR3 is CASSQARTHGPGSYEQYF. CDR3 DNA: TGCGCCAGCAGCCAAGCTCGTACGCATGGACCGGGCTCCTACGAGCAGTACTTC.

This clone was detected many times. The CDR3 sequence: CSAGTGYGYTF. Here the CDR3 DNA reads TGCAGTGCTGGGACAGGTTATGGCTACACCTTC. The J gene is TRBJ1-2, the V gene TRBV20-1, with 8 bases identical to TRBD1. The CDR3 loop spans 11 amino acids. V dropped 5 bases and J dropped 5; count of bases not matched to a gene: 1. Germline V gene lookup returns CDR1 DFQATT and CDR2 SNEGSKA (reference sequence).